The present T cell receptor beta chain was sequenced within a study of shared clonotypes between healthy human individuals. Study as a whole: There were three CD4 naive, three CD4 memory, two CD8 naive and one CD8 memory plates per donor.

Per the germline V gene, CDR1 is SNHLY and CDR2 is FYNNEI. Trimming took 4 bases from V and 3 from J, leaving 10 bases between them. This CDR3 has 13 amino acids. Per the study methods: Filtering of immunoSEQ junctional sequences could not match full-length read filtering. Data came from immunoSEQ multiplex PCR; TCRdb stores just in-frame clones and leaves some out. For V, J and clone size, that table is used; D and trimming come from the DNA. Of millions of clones listed, roughly nine tenths are singletons. The sequence was obtained from a man aged 18 to 30 in good health. The chain combines TRBV2 with TRBJ2-7, with D tentatively TRBD1 (6 bases). Sequenced input: naive CD4+ T cells sorted from blood. Subset noted: CD45RA+ positively selected. CDR3: CASSVDRIYEQYF. The CDR3 DNA reads TGTGCCAGCAGTGTAGACAGGATCTACGAGCAGTACTTC.